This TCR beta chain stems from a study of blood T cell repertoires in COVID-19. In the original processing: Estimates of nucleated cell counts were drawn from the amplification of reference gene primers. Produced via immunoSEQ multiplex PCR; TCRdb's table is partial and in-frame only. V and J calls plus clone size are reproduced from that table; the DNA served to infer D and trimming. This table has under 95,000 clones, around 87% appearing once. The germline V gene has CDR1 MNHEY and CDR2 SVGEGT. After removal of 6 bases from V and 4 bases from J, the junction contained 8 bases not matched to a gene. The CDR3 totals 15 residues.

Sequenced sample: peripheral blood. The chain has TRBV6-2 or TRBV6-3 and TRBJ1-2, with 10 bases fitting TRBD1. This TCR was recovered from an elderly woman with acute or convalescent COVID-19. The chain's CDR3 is CASSDKGQGSYGYTF. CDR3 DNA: TGTGCCAGCAGCGATAAGGGACAGGGGAGCTATGGCTACACCTTC.